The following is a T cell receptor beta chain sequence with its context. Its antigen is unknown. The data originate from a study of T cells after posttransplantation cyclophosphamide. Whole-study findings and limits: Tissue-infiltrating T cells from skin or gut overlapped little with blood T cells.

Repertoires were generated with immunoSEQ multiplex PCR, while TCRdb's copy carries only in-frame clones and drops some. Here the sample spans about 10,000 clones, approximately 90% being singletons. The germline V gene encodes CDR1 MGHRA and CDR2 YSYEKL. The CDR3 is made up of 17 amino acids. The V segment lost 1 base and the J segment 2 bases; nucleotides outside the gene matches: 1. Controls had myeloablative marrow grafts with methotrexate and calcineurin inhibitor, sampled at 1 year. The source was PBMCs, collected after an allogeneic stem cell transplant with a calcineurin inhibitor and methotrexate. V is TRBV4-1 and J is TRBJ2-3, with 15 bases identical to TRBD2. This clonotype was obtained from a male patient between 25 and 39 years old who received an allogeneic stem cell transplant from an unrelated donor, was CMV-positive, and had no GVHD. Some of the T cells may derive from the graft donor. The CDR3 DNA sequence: TGCGCCAGCAGCCAAGGGACTAGCGGGGGGGTCACAGATACGCAGTATTTT. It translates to CASSQGTSGGVTDTQYF.